This entry lists 26 T cell receptor beta chains sequenced from one sample in a study of T cell repertoires in cytomegalovirus infection. Their cognate antigens are unknown. TCRdb reprocessed the reads via MiXCR and lists one record per CDR3 protein. The top ten hold 13% of the sample, which has a few hundred thousand distinct CDR3 sequences, just under 35% seen once. Sequences were derived from cultured PBMCs, sampled from culture after CMV antigen stimulation. The receptors stem from a human donor in good health (CMV status not recorded). Some clones in this sample may be carry-over from other donors' samples.

This clonotype has just a few counts. This chain uses TRBV6-2 or TRBV6-3 with TRBJ2-7; 8 nucleotides match TRBD2. The trim removed 2 bases at V and 7 bases at J, leaving 7 bases unmatched. Germline V gives CDR1 MNHEY, CDR2 SVGEGT. CDR3 length equals 14 residues. The CDR3 DNA reads as TGTGCCAGCAGTTACAGCGGGACTAGTCGGGAGCAGTACGTC. Translated: CASSYSGTSREQYV.

CDR3 residues: CASSLDPGNEKLFF. The CDR3 DNA sequence: TGCGCCAGCAGCTTGGATCCGGGTAATGAAAAACTGTTTTTT. The chain links TRBV5-1 to TRBJ1-4; D ambiguous. Germline V lookup: CDR1 SGHRS, CDR2 YFSETQ. CDR3 length: 14 amino acids. V was shortened by 0 bases and J by 4 bases, with 7 bases between the two germline ends.

This clonotype was seen ten or more times. The chain carries TRBV7-2 and TRBJ2-2; TRBD1 is a possible D gene (7 bases). This CDR3 contains 15 residues. CDR1 and CDR2 from the germline V gene are SGHTA and FQGNSA. Deletions cut 5 bases from V and 7 bases from J, with 17 bases between. CDR3 loop: CASSPNQGGIGELFF. The CDR3 region has the DNA TGTGCCAGCAGCCCCAACCAGGGGGGCATCGGGGAGCTGTTTTTT.

This chain uses TRBV27 with TRBJ1-1; D possibly corresponds to TRBD1 (5 bases). Trimming took off 8 bases at V and 1 base at J, with 20 bases between the two ends. The V gene's germline CDR1 is MNHEY and CDR2 SMNVEV (reference sequence). The CDR3 is 16 residues long. Here the CDR3 DNA reads TGTGCCAGCCTCGCGTACGGGGCAGCGAAGAACACTGAAGCTTTCTTT. Its translation is CASLAYGAAKNTEAFF.

This clonotype was picked up a small number of times. The rearrangement uses TRBV28 and TRBJ2-1; 9 bases fit TRBD1. Germline V gives CDR1 MDHEN, CDR2 SYDVKM. Losses at the gene ends were 7 bases for V and 4 bases for J; bases not matched to a gene: 8. The CDR3 covers 15 residues. The CDR3 region is CASTPPGQGYNEQFF. The CDR3 nucleotides read TGTGCCAGCACTCCACCGGGACAGGGTTACAATGAGCAGTTCTTC.

The chain joins TRBV6-2 or TRBV6-3 to TRBJ2-2; TRBD1 is a possible D gene (5 bases). The CDR3 runs 15 residues. CDR1 and CDR2 from the germline V gene are MNHEY and SVGEGT. V lost 4 bases and J 3 bases, leaving 12 bases between the germline ends. Here the CDR3 reads CASSSQERDTGELFF. The DNA for the CDR3 is TGTGCCAGCAGTTCACAGGAACGGGACACCGGGGAGCTGTTTTTT.

In its sample, this clonotype was seen a few times. The chain employs TRBV27 and TRBJ2-1; 8 bases are a match to TRBD2. Trimming at V came to 3 bases and at J to 7 bases, leaving 8 bases not matched to a gene. This CDR3 is built from 15 residues. Germline CDR1 reads MNHEY; CDR2 reads SMNVEV (reference sequence). CDR3 loop: CASSFISGMSNEQFF. CDR3 nucleotides: TGTGCCAGCAGTTTTATTAGCGGGATGAGTAATGAGCAGTTCTTC.

V usage is TRBV27 and J usage is TRBJ2-7, with D possibly matching TRBD1 (5 bases). CDR3 length equals 15 residues. V lost 7 bases to trimming and J lost 7 bases, with 23 bases between them. Germline V gene data show CDR1 as MNHEY and CDR2 as SMNVEV (reference sequence). The CDR3 reads CASTAPKAGMEEQYF. The CDR3 DNA reads as TGTGCCAGCACCGCCCCTAAGGCAGGGATGGAAGAGCAGTACTTC.

The sample holds a few counts of this clonotype. The chain is built from TRBV7-2 and TRBJ1-4, with a possible D match to TRBD1 (5 bases). CDR1 is SGHTA and CDR2 is FQGNSA in the germline V gene. CDR3 length equals 13 residues. V dropped 5 bases and J dropped 7 bases, with 11 bases sitting between them. CDR3 protein: CASSGLRGEKLFF. Here the CDR3 DNA reads TGTGCCAGCAGCGGATTAAGGGGTGAAAAACTGTTTTTT. The whole variable domain, filled in from reference TRBV7-2 and TRBJ1-4, reads GAGVSQSPSNKVTEKGKDVELRCDPISGHTALYWYRQSLGQGLEFLIYFQGNSAPDKSGLPSDRFSAERTGGSVSTLTIQRTQQEDSAVYLCASSGLRGEKLFFGSGTQLSVL.

V gene TRBV12-3 or TRBV12-4 combines with J gene TRBJ2-2; 11 bases align to TRBD2. This CDR3 spans 16 amino acids. V lost 6 bases and J lost 4; bases outside the gene matches: 7. The CDR3 loop is CASSSPTSGTTGELFF. In DNA form, the CDR3 reads TGTGCCAGCAGCAGCCCGACTAGCGGGACCACCGGGGAGCTGTTTTTT.

V is TRBV7-9 and J is TRBJ1-2; D is perhaps TRBD1 (5 bases). The CDR3 spans 15 residues. CDR1 is SEHNR, CDR2 FQNEAQ, per germline (reference sequence). Deletions cut 5 bases from V and 3 bases from J, with 16 bases between. The CDR3 DNA follows: TGTGCCAGCAGCGTCGGGACCACATCGGACTATGGCTACACCTTC. Amino acid sequence: CASSVGTTSDYGYTF.

This clonotype has more than one count but fewer than ten. V usage is TRBV7-2 and J usage is TRBJ2-3; unclear D gene. In germline, CDR1 is SGHTA, CDR2 FQGNSA. Between the trimmed V and J ends, which lost 2 bases and 2 bases, there was a span of 5 bases. The CDR3 contains 13 residues. The CDR3 spells CASSLPPTDTQYF. The CDR3 DNA sequence: TGTGCCAGCAGCTTACCGCCCACAGATACGCAGTATTTT.

This clonotype was found many times. The chain couples TRBV28 to TRBJ2-7, with 10 positions matching TRBD2. The CDR3 has 15 residues. Germline loops: CDR1 MDHEN, CDR2 SYDVKM. The trim removed 2 bases at V and 7 bases at J, leaving 8 bases unmatched. CDR3 protein: CASSLDTSGMKEQYF. The CDR3 DNA reads TGTGCCAGCAGTTTAGACACTAGCGGGATGAAAGAGCAGTACTTC. Full variable domain (missing parts from reference TRBV28 and TRBJ2-7): DVKVTQSSRYLVKRTGEKVFLECVQDMDHENMFWYRQDPGLGLRLIYFSYDVKMKEKGDIPEGYSVSREKKERFSLILESASTNQTSMYLCASSLDTSGMKEQYFGPGTRLTVT.

This clonotype appeared many times. The chain employs TRBV7-2 and TRBJ1-3; 7 nucleotides line up with TRBD1. V was clipped by 7 bases and J by 0 bases; unmatched bases: 15. In germline, CDR1 is SGHTA, CDR2 FQGNSA. The CDR3 spans 18 residues. The CDR3 here is CASTRDSTSPSSGNTIYF. DNA of the CDR3: TGTGCCAGCACCCGGGACAGCACTTCTCCGAGCTCTGGAAACACCATATATTTT.

The sample holds a few counts of this clonotype. The junction does not match germline at one end; this may be a read error. This chain joins TRBV7-7 and TRBJ2-1; no firm D call. Germline lookup yields CDR1 SSHAT and CDR2 FNYEAQ (reference sequence). This CDR3 has 18 amino acids. The CDR3 sequence: CASSPTLFAALTPDEQFF. CDR3 nucleotide sequence: TGTGCTAGCAGCCCAACCCTTTTCGCGGCTCTCACGCCCGATGAGCAGTTCTTC.

The chain recombines TRBV12-3 or TRBV12-4 with TRBJ1-4; 8 positions match TRBD1. V was pared by 6 bases and J by 3 bases, with 6 bases of the junction left unmatched. This CDR3 is 15 amino acids long. CDR3 protein: CASRPRGLPNEKLFF. The CDR3 bases are TGTGCCAGCAGACCCAGGGGGCTGCCTAATGAAAAACTGTTTTTT.

This clonotype was seen at least ten times. The chain uses TRBV7-2 and TRBJ2-2; weak D call: TRBD1 (5 bases). There are 15 residues in the CDR3. V was shortened by 5 bases and J by 2 bases, with 12 bases between the two germline ends. CDR1 is SGHTA, CDR2 FQGNSA, per germline. The CDR3 reads CASSPWGGNTGELFF. The CDR3 coding sequence is TGTGCCAGCAGCCCCTGGGGCGGCAACACCGGGGAGCTGTTTTTT.

The chain couples TRBV6-2 or TRBV6-3 to TRBJ1-1; the D gene is possibly TRBD1 (6 bases). The germline V gene has CDR1 MNHEY and CDR2 SVGEGT. V lost 2 bases to trimming and J lost 8 bases, with 15 bases between them. There are 14 residues in the CDR3. The CDR3 nucleotides are TGTGCCAGCAGTTACCTCGACGGGACAATCGAAGCTTTCTTT. Translated: CASSYLDGTIEAFF.

The chain has TRBV14 and TRBJ2-7, with TRBD1 matching over 7 bases. CDR3 length equals 14 residues. Trimming cost V 0 bases and J 5 bases; bases outside gene matches: 4. Per germline, CDR1 SGHDN and CDR2 FVKESK. This CDR3 reads CASSQEGQGDEQYF. CDR3 DNA: TGTGCCAGCAGCCAAGAAGGGCAGGGGGACGAGCAGTACTTC.

The V call is TRBV6-5, the J call TRBJ2-1; D is perhaps TRBD1 (5 bases). Trimming cost V 1 base and J 5 bases, with 6 bases left between them. This CDR3 region has 13 residues. Germline values: CDR1 MNHEY, CDR2 SVGAGI. The CDR3 bases are TGTGCCAGCAGTTACTGGGGCAACAATGAGCAGTTCTTC. It translates to CASSYWGNNEQFF.

This clonotype was found a few times. This sequence joins TRBV20-1 and TRBJ1-1, with TRBD1 as a possible D gene (5 bases). The germline V and J ends were trimmed by 7 bases and 11 bases, with 17 bases remaining between them. This CDR3 comprises 11 residues. From germline, CDR1 is DFQATT and CDR2 SNEGSKA (reference sequence). CDR3 sequence (DNA): TGCAGTGATAGTCGGGACGGGACGGCTTTCTTT. Translation: CSDSRDGTAFF.

This sequence joins TRBV27 and TRBJ2-2; TRBD2 matches at 10 bases. V shed 3 bases and J 6 bases; nucleotides not matched to a gene: 7. The CDR3 contains 16 residues. The germline V gene encodes CDR1 MNHEY and CDR2 SMNVEV (reference sequence). The CDR3 DNA follows: TGTGCCAGCAGTTTGCGTAGTAGCGGGAGGTCCGGGGAGCTGTTTTTT. Translating gives CASSLRSSGRSGELFF.

This clonotype was observed a handful of times. This sequence joins TRBV19 and TRBJ1-5, with D maybe TRBD1 (5 bases). Germline CDR1 LNHDA, CDR2 SQIVND (reference sequence). V was shortened by 3 bases and J by 5 bases, with 14 bases between the two germline ends. The CDR3 totals 15 residues. In DNA, the CDR3 is TGTGCCAGTAGTATCACCCCAAACAGGTATCAGCCCCAGCATTTT. Its translation is CASSITPNRYQPQHF.

V usage is TRBV10-3 and J usage is TRBJ2-5; D is perhaps TRBD2 (6 bases). CDR3 length: 16 residues. Trimming removed 0 bases from V and 4 bases from J, with 15 bases in between. Germline CDR1 reads ENHRY; CDR2 reads SYGVKD. The CDR3 coding sequence is TGTGCCATCAGTGAGTCGATCGGGAGCGAAGGAGAGACCCAGTACTTC. It specifies CAISESIGSEGETQYF.

This chain uses TRBV2 with TRBJ1-4; D is unclear. Trimming left V 2 bases short and J 3 bases short, with 7 bases between. This CDR3 region has 14 residues. Germline V gene data show CDR1 as SNHLY and CDR2 as FYNNEI. CDR3 amino acids: CASSERVPNEKLFF. CDR3 nucleotide sequence: TGTGCCAGCAGTGAAAGGGTACCTAATGAAAAACTGTTTTTT. Full variable domain (rest looked up from reference TRBV2 and TRBJ1-4): EPEVTQTPSHQVTQMGQEVILRCVPISNHLYFYWYRQILGQKVEFLVSFYNNEISEKSEIFDDQFSVERPDGSNFTLKIRSTKLEDSAMYFCASSERVPNEKLFFGSGTQLSVL.

This clonotype has just a few counts. This chain links TRBV27 with TRBJ2-5; 9 bases are shared with TRBD2. V shed 3 bases and J 5 bases; nucleotides not matched to a gene: 4. CDR1 is MNHEY and CDR2 is SMNVEV in the germline V gene (reference sequence). There are 14 residues in the CDR3. The CDR3 DNA is TGTGCCAGCAGTTTTGCGGGAGGGGGGGAGACCCAGTACTTC. Protein: CASSFAGGGETQYF.